These T cell receptor beta chains were read from a single sample in a study of OX40 agonist ivuxolimab in advanced cancers. Assay: immunoSEQ multiplex PCR; the TCRdb copy retains only in-frame clones and omits some. This sample has approximately 41,000 clones; 85% to 90% occur once, and the top ten carry roughly 36%. The material was CD4+ or CD8+ T cells sorted from blood, obtained in a trial of the OX40 agonist ivuxolimab. These receptors were taken from an adult with an advanced solid tumor such as melanoma, head and neck, liver or kidney cancer. Both conserved end residues are part of each CDR3.

CDR3aa: CASRGGGSNQPQHF; j_gene: TRBJ1-5; v_gene: TRBV2
CDR3aa: CASSESGSEAFF; j_gene: TRBJ1-1; v_gene: TRBV10-2
CDR3aa: CASSRNGQGDGYTF; j_gene: TRBJ1-2; v_gene: TRBV5-4
CDR3aa: CASRRGAGTNEKLFF; j_gene: TRBJ1-4; v_gene: TRBV5-5
CDR3aa: CASSEARGSPGEETQYF; j_gene: TRBJ2-5; v_gene: TRBV2
CDR3aa: CASSYRQGTNEKLFF; j_gene: TRBJ1-4; v_gene: TRBV6-6
CDR3aa: CASIGGQAHEQYF; j_gene: TRBJ2-7; v_gene: TRBV25-1
CDR3aa: CASGLAGTGDEQYF; j_gene: TRBJ2-7; v_gene: TRBV6-6
CDR3aa: CASSLGGSDEKLFF; j_gene: TRBJ1-4; v_gene: TRBV5-4
CDR3aa: CASSYGYGYTF; j_gene: TRBJ1-2; v_gene: TRBV6-6
CDR3aa: CASRPTDRLNTEAFF; j_gene: TRBJ1-1; v_gene: TRBV27
CDR3aa: CASTGTRNTGELFF; j_gene: TRBJ2-2; v_gene: TRBV19
CDR3aa: CASSPAGVGGNQPQHF; j_gene: TRBJ1-5; v_gene: TRBV18
CDR3aa: CASSLTWADEKLFF; j_gene: TRBJ1-4; v_gene: TRBV11-2
CDR3aa: CASSEAGQGVSYNSPLHF; j_gene: TRBJ1-6; v_gene: TRBV6-1
CDR3aa: CASSELQGPTGELFF; j_gene: TRBJ2-2; v_gene: TRBV6-1
CDR3aa: CASSLPPTSPLHF; j_gene: TRBJ1-6; v_gene: TRBV5-5
CDR3aa: CASRGGNGNTIYF; j_gene: TRBJ1-3; v_gene: TRBV6-4
CDR3aa: CAWAVAGGDTQYF; j_gene: TRBJ2-3; v_gene: TRBV30
CDR3aa: CASSLDGLTTGELFF; j_gene: TRBJ2-2; v_gene: TRBV5-1
CDR3aa: CASSPSTSYEQYF; j_gene: .; v_gene: TRBV28
CDR3aa: CASSDYKPRVYSNQPQHF; j_gene: TRBJ1-5; v_gene: TRBV28
CDR3aa: CASSGHYEQYF; j_gene: TRBJ2-7; v_gene: TRBV28
CDR3aa: CASRTDSNQPQHF; j_gene: TRBJ1-5; v_gene: TRBV2
CDR3aa: CASSLRDFGDTQYF; j_gene: TRBJ2-3; v_gene: TRBV7-8
CDR3aa: CASSLVVSGRPRGEQYF; j_gene: TRBJ2-7; v_gene: TRBV5-8
CDR3aa: CSVKEQGAGTEAFF; j_gene: TRBJ1-1; v_gene: TRBV29-1
CDR3aa: CASSYWRNSYEQYF; j_gene: TRBJ2-7; v_gene: TRBV6-7
CDR3aa: CASRGGWTQYF; j_gene: TRBJ2-3; v_gene: TRBV6-1